These 15 T cell receptor beta chains originate from one sample sequenced in a study of regulatory T cells in long-lasting Graves disease. The sample's time point: newly diagnosed GD, antithyroid drugs for less than 3 months. Preparation of the TCR library used RNA extracted from PBMCs. Relying on iRepertoire HTBI primers and Arm-PCR of CDR3 regions, the team built TCR beta libraries. TCRdb fed the multiplex PCR reads into MiXCR, producing one record per CDR3 protein. The table shows about 330,000 distinct CDR3 sequences, with 15% to 20% occurring only once. These data were also filed under a second study, of T cells in Graves' hyperthyroidism and ophthalmopathy.

The sequencing here drew on peripheral blood mononuclear cells (PBMCs), taken at new diagnosis, from a patient treated with antithyroid drugs. These TCRs come from a woman between 18 and 30 years old with Graves disease.

This clonotype was seen at least ten times. The chain uses TRBV28 and TRBJ2-2; TRBD1 matches 9 bases. Losses at the gene ends were 10 bases for V and 4 bases for J; bases not matched to a gene: 13. Per the germline V gene, CDR1 is MDHEN and CDR2 is SYDVKM. This CDR3 is built from 16 residues. The CDR3 is CATRKRQGVRTGELFF. CDR3 nucleotide sequence: TGTGCCACCAGGAAGAGACAGGGGGTACGCACCGGGGAGCTGTTTTTT.

Concerning this clonotype: A read error may be the cause here, since a much bigger clone is one base away. CDR3 loop: CASSSGECNQPQHF. CDR3 DNA sequence: TGTGCCAGCAGCTCAGGGGAGTGCAATCAGCCCCAGCATTTT. The chain carries TRBV28 and TRBJ1-5; TRBD1 might be the D (6 bases). The CDR3 is 14 amino acids. Germline V gives CDR1 MDHEN, CDR2 SYDVKM. The V gene lost 6 bases and the J gene lost 2 bases, with 11 bases spanning the gap.

CDR3 protein: CATSRTGAKNIQYF. DNA of the CDR3: TGTGCCACCAGCAGGACAGGGGCCAAAAACATTCAGTACTTC. This chain connects TRBV15 to TRBJ2-4; 7 bases line up with TRBD1. The CDR3 has 14 residues. The V segment lost 3 bases and the J segment 1 base; nucleotides outside the gene matches: 0. Germline CDR1 LNHNV, CDR2 YYDKDF (reference sequence). The full variable domain, in which reference TRBV15 and TRBJ2-4 provide the parts outside the CDR3, is DAMVIQNPRYQVTQFGKPVTLSCSQTLNHNVMYWYQQKSSQAPKLLFHYYDKDFNNEADTPDNFQSRRPNTSFCFLDIRSPGLGDTAMYLCATSRTGAKNIQYFGAGTRLSVL.

In this sample, this clonotype turned up once. V and J are TRBV28 and TRBJ1-5; 10 bases align to TRBD1. The CDR3 spans 15 residues. The V gene end was trimmed by 6 bases and the J gene end by 1 base; junction bases not matched to a gene: 3. CDR1 and CDR2 from the germline V gene are MDHEN and SYDVKM. The CDR3 here is CASRRQGASNQPQHF. CDR3 coding DNA: TGTGCCAGCAGGCGACAGGGGGCAAGCAATCAGCCCCAGCATTTT. Together with reference TRBV28 and TRBJ1-5, the CDR3 gives the full variable domain: DVKVTQSSRYLVKRTGEKVFLECVQDMDHENMFWYRQDPGLGLRLIYFSYDVKMKEKGDIPEGYSVSREKKERFSLILESASTNQTSMYLCASRRQGASNQPQHFGDGTRLSIL.

The sample holds many counts of this clonotype. The chain combines TRBV2 with TRBJ2-3, with 7 bases fitting TRBD1. Germline-derived CDR1 and CDR2 are SNHLY and FYNNEI. The CDR3 consists of 12 residues. V lost 10 bases to trimming and J lost 1 base; unmatched junction nucleotides: 2. Here the CDR3 DNA reads TGTGCCACCGGACAGGGCACAGATACGCAGTATTTT. Translation gives CATGQGTDTQYF.

This clonotype has at least ten counts. The rearrangement joins TRBV7-2 to TRBJ1-2; tentative D call: TRBD1 (5 bases). The CDR3 sequence is 14 residues long. V dropped 5 bases and J dropped 5 bases, with 15 bases sitting between them. Germline CDR1 reads SGHTA; CDR2 reads FQGNSA. The CDR3, as DNA: TGTGCCAGCAGCGTCAGCGCAGAGGGGTATGGCTACACCTTC. Its translation is CASSVSAEGYGYTF.

Many counts were recorded for this clonotype. V gene TRBV3-1 combines with J gene TRBJ2-7; D is unclear. Trimming left V 1 base short and J 7 bases short, with 14 bases between. The CDR3 sequence is 14 residues long. From germline, CDR1 is LGHDT and CDR2 YNNKEL (reference sequence). CDR3 sequence (DNA): TGTGCCAGCAGCCAAGGGCGCCCGGCGTTAGAGCAGTACTTC. This codes for CASSQGRPALEQYF.

This clonotype was picked up a small number of times. This chain uses TRBV15 with TRBJ2-1, with D maybe TRBD2 (5 bases). CDR1 LNHNV and CDR2 YYDKDF come from the germline V gene (reference sequence). This CDR3 is built from 14 residues. The V gene lost 0 bases and the J gene lost 5 bases, with 8 bases spanning the gap. The CDR3 here is CATSRDGLNNEQFF. CDR3 sequence (DNA): TGTGCCACCAGCAGAGATGGACTTAACAATGAGCAGTTCTTC. Full variable domain (remainder filled in from reference TRBV15 and TRBJ2-1): DAMVIQNPRYQVTQFGKPVTLSCSQTLNHNVMYWYQQKSSQAPKLLFHYYDKDFNNEADTPDNFQSRRPNTSFCFLDIRSPGLGDTAMYLCATSRDGLNNEQFFGPGTRLTVL.

This clonotype showed up many times. The chain recombines TRBV7-2 with TRBJ2-2; D call uncertain. Germline V gene lookup returns CDR1 SGHTA and CDR2 FQGNSA. The CDR3 totals 14 residues. The V and J ends lost 4 bases and 9 bases respectively, with 15 bases between them. The CDR3 reads CASSSPKLTWELFF. The CDR3 DNA reads as TGTGCCAGCAGCTCGCCCAAACTTACGTGGGAGCTGTTTTTT. The variable domain in full, with the rest retrieved from reference TRBV7-2 and TRBJ2-2, is GAGVSQSPSNKVTEKGKDVELRCDPISGHTALYWYRQSLGQGLEFLIYFQGNSAPDKSGLPSDRFSAERTGGSVSTLTIQRTQQEDSAVYLCASSSPKLTWELFFGEGSRLTVL.

The chain links TRBV29-1 to TRBJ2-7; 8 nucleotides line up with TRBD1. Germline V CDR1 and CDR2: SQVTM, ANQGSEA. V gave up 5 bases and J gave up 0 bases; unmatched junction bases: 9. The CDR3 consists of 15 residues. CDR3 nucleotides: TGCAGCGTTATCGGTACAGACAGGGGCTCCTACGAGCAGTACTTC. It yields the protein CSVIGTDRGSYEQYF.

This clonotype was seen at least ten times. The chain recombines TRBV28 with TRBJ2-5; D could derive from TRBD1 or TRBD2 (5 bases each). V gave up 2 bases and J gave up 3 bases, with 19 bases separating them. CDR3 length: 17 residues. CDR1 MDHEN and CDR2 SYDVKM come from the germline V gene. For the CDR3, the DNA is TGTGCCAGCAGTTTAAATAATGTAGAGGGACCCGAAGAGACCCAGTACTTC. The encoded protein is CASSLNNVEGPEETQYF.

Ten or more counts support this clonotype. The V call is TRBV6-9, the J call TRBJ1-2; TRBD1 aligns across 7 bases. The CDR3 consists of 15 residues. The V gene's germline CDR1 is MNHGY and CDR2 SVAAGI. The V and J ends lost 3 bases and 7 bases, in that order; junction bases with no gene match: 11. CDR3 residues: CASSYLTGAGGGYTF. In DNA, the CDR3 is TGTGCCAGCAGTTACCTCACAGGGGCGGGCGGTGGCTACACCTTC.

Only a few counts were recorded for this clonotype. J is TRBJ2-6 and V is TRBV5-4; D perhaps matches TRBD2 (7 bases). This CDR3 region has 18 residues. Trimming left V 0 bases short and J 3 bases short, with 16 bases between. CDR1 and CDR2 (germline): SGHNT, YYREEE (reference sequence). CDR3 bases: TGTGCCAGCAGCTTGGAGGCGGGGGCCGCCCGTGGGGCCAACGTCCTGACTTTC. It is translated as CASSLEAGAARGANVLTF.

About this clonotype itself: Its ends do not fully match the called genes, so a read error is possible. The genes are TRBV9 and TRBJ1-5; 7 positions match TRBD1. The CDR3 is 14 residues long. Germline CDR1 SGDLS, CDR2 YYNGEE. DNA for the CDR3: TGTGCGAGGAGCCGACAGGGTTCTTTTCAGCCCCGGCATTTT. It translates to CARSRQGSFQPRHF. The full variable domain, completed using reference TRBV9 and TRBJ1-5, is DSGVTQTPKHLITATGQRVTLRCSPRSGDLSVYWYQQSLDQGLQFLIQYYNGEERAKGNILERFSAQQFPDLHSELNLSSLELGDSALYFCARSRQGSFQPRHFGDGTRLSIL.

This clonotype was seen a handful of times. This chain uses TRBV5-1 with TRBJ2-3, with 7 bases lining up with TRBD2. Germline CDR1 reads SGHRS; CDR2 reads YFSETQ. V shed 2 bases, J shed 2 bases, and the junction held 2 bases outside the gene matches. This CDR3 comprises 14 residues. The CDR3 coding sequence is TGCGCCAGCAGCTTCGGGACTATCACAGATACGCAGTATTTT. Encoded protein: CASSFGTITDTQYF.